The TCR beta chain under discussion was sequenced for a study of shared clonotypes between healthy human individuals. Data came from immunoSEQ multiplex PCR; TCRdb stores just in-frame clones and leaves some out. The sample consists of roughly 490,000 clones, 70% to 80% of them appearing once. Recent acute infections and vaccinations were absent in the healthy HIV-negative adult donors. Germline-derived CDR1 and CDR2 are LNHDA and SQIVND (reference sequence). J was trimmed by 5 bases and V by 3 bases; bases with no gene match: 7. CDR3 length: 15 residues. This clone was picked up a small number of times.

This clonotype was obtained from a woman aged 35 to 49 in good health. Some clones in this sample may be carry-over from other donors' samples. This rearrangement joins TRBV19 to TRBJ1-1; TRBD1 aligns across 9 bases. The specimen was PBMCs. The CDR3 coding sequence is TGTGCCAGTAGTATCTCGGGACAGGGCGGTACTGAAGCTTTCTTT. Amino acid sequence: CASSISGQGGTEAFF.